This section outlines one T cell receptor beta chain sequence together with its context. Time point denoted: persistent/refractory GD, antithyroid drugs over 5 years with positive TRAb. There was RNA extracted from PBMCs, and the TCR library was made from it. This sample stems from a study of regulatory T cells in long-lasting Graves disease. J was trimmed by 5 bases and V by 0 bases; bases with no gene match: 6. This CDR3 is 15 amino acids long. Germline V gene data show CDR1 as GTSNPN and CDR2 as SVGIG (reference sequence). The authors built TCR beta libraries using iRepertoire HTBI primers and Arm-PCR of CDR3 regions. TCRdb recomputed calls from the multiplex PCR reads with MiXCR, one row per CDR3 protein. The profile shows about 450,000 distinct CDR3 sequences, 20% to 30% of them singletons.

The chain joins TRBV30 to TRBJ2-2, with 7 bases aligning to TRBD1. The source is a female donor with Graves disease. The source was peripheral blood mononuclear cells (PBMCs), collected when the disease was refractory, from a patient treated with antithyroid drugs. CDR3 nucleotide sequence: TGTGCCTGGAGTGTACTAGACAGGGTGACCGGGGAGCTGTTTTTT. Residues: CAWSVLDRVTGELFF.